This T cell receptor (beta chain) was recorded in a study of PD-1 blockade in classical Hodgkin lymphoma. Profiled with immunoSEQ multiplex PCR; TCRdb holds only in-frame clones, not every one. The sample includes roughly 25,000 clones, around 68% of them seen just once. This CDR3 is built from 13 residues. The germline gives CDR1 MNHEY, CDR2 SMNVEV (reference sequence). Germline trimming cut 4 bases from V and 12 bases from J; bases unmatched to any gene: 5. Stated time point: cycle 4 day 1 (C4D1), after around six weeks of nivolumab. Each and every patient relapsed after autologous stem cell transplantation, and patients got differing brentuximab vedotin exposure.

The chain has TRBV27 and TRBJ2-1; 11 positions agree with TRBD2. The starting material was peripheral blood mononuclear cells (PBMCs), obtained before the fourth cycle of nivolumab. The receptor's source is a human donor with classical Hodgkin lymphoma. CDR3 coding DNA: TGTGCCAGCAGTTGGGGACTAGCGGCGGGGCAGTTCTTC. Its translation: CASSWGLAAGQFF.